This T cell receptor (beta chain) originates from a study of regulatory T cells in long-lasting Graves disease. A remark on this clonotype: This sequence may be a read error, since a much larger clone differs from it by one base.

For TCR beta, libraries came from iRepertoire HTBI primers and Arm-PCR of CDR3 regions. From the multiplex PCR reads, TCRdb called clonotypes with MiXCR, one entry per CDR3 protein. The table has some 250,000 distinct CDR3 sequences, 18% seen once. V lost 5 bases, J lost 6 bases, and 29 bases lay in between. The CDR3 covers 19 residues. The germline gives CDR1 MNHEY, CDR2 SVGEGT. Sample time point: newly diagnosed GD, antithyroid drugs for less than 3 months. The TCR library used RNA extracted from PBMCs. The same sample was also studied in work on T cells in Graves' hyperthyroidism and ophthalmopathy. That report notes: Newly diagnosed patients aged 18 to 65 had hyperthyroidism of under 2 months' duration.

The chain has TRBV6-2 or TRBV6-3 and TRBJ2-1; D may be TRBD2 (8 bases). The sequence came from a woman aged 30 to 39 with Graves disease. The starting material was peripheral blood mononuclear cells (PBMCs), obtained at new diagnosis, from a patient treated with antithyroid drugs. CDR3 nucleotides: TGTGCCAGCAGTGCAGGGGGTTTGCGGGGGGCCTTTCGGGGCAATGAGCAGTTCTTC. Amino acids: CASSAGGLRGAFRGNEQFF.